These 14 T cell receptor beta chains originate from one sample sequenced in a study of CD8+ T cells in alopecia areata. cDNA serving as the sequencing template came from extracted, reverse transcribed RNA. Libraries were prepared by immunoSEQ multiplex PCR; TCRdb keeps only in-frame clonotypes and omits some of them. This table holds a few hundred thousand clones, around two fifths found once. As to treatment: oral pan-JAK inhibitor, 5-10 mg twice daily. Sequences were derived from CD4+ T cells sorted from blood, sampled between weeks 30 and 35, from a patient treated with tofacitinib. Receptors were obtained from a human donor with alopecia areata.

The rearrangement links TRBV19 to TRBJ2-2; 7 nucleotides match TRBD2. This CDR3 spans 14 amino acids. The germline CDR1 and CDR2 sequences are LNHDA and SQIVND (reference sequence). With 6 bases clipped from V and 6 bases from J, the junction kept 7 bases outside the gene matches. This CDR3 is CASSPGLGPGELFF. Here the CDR3 DNA reads TGTGCCAGTAGCCCCGGACTAGGTCCCGGGGAGCTGTTTTTT.

In this sample, this clone turned up a few times. J is TRBJ2-7 and V is TRBV4-1; TRBD2 might be the D (5 bases). The germline CDR1 and CDR2 sequences are MGHRA and YSYEKL. This CDR3 contains 14 residues. Between the trimmed V and J ends, which lost 1 base and 4 bases, there was a span of 11 bases. CDR3: CASSQVWSGYEQYF. The DNA for the CDR3 is TGCGCCAGCAGCCAAGTTTGGTCGGGGTACGAGCAGTACTTC.

This clone was counted a few times. This chain uses TRBV6-6 with TRBJ2-7; D is perhaps TRBD2 (6 bases). V dropped 5 bases and J dropped 0 bases, with 14 bases sitting between them. Germline CDR1 reads MNHNY; CDR2 reads SVGAGI (reference sequence). This CDR3 region has 15 residues. The CDR3 sequence: CASSQDGGPSYEQYF. In DNA form, the CDR3 reads TGTGCCAGCAGTCAGGACGGGGGTCCCTCCTACGAGCAGTACTTC.

This clone was found a few times. The rearrangement uses TRBV29-1 and TRBJ2-4, with 10 bases identical to TRBD2. Germline CDR1 reads SQVTM; CDR2 reads ANQGSEA. The V and J ends lost 6 bases and 6 bases, in that order; junction bases with no gene match: 11. The CDR3 is made up of 15 amino acids. CDR3 amino acids: CSVEESGRGGNIQYF. CDR3 sequence (DNA): TGCAGCGTAGAGGAAAGCGGGAGGGGTGGAAACATTCAGTACTTC.

The V call is TRBV5-1, the J call TRBJ2-7, with D unclear. Germline V gene sequence: CDR1 SGHRS, CDR2 YFSETQ. The germline V and J ends were trimmed by 0 bases and 0 bases, with 7 bases remaining between them. The CDR3 length is 14 residues. This CDR3 is CASSLERPSYEQYF. The CDR3 DNA follows: TGCGCCAGCAGCTTGGAACGTCCCTCCTACGAGCAGTACTTC.

The rearrangement uses TRBV6-5 and TRBJ1-6, with D possibly matching TRBD1 (6 bases). The ends were cut back, 2 bases at V and 0 bases at J, with 8 bases in the middle. There are 16 residues in the CDR3. Germline V gene lookup returns CDR1 MNHEY and CDR2 SVGAGI. CDR3 amino acids: CASSYTGSSYNSPLHF. CDR3 DNA: TGTGCCAGCAGTTACACAGGGAGCTCCTATAATTCACCCCTCCACTTT.

This clone occurred a few times. The chain couples TRBV11-3 to TRBJ2-1; D remains unclear. The CDR3 loop spans 14 amino acids. Germline CDR1 SGHNT, CDR2 YENEEA. The V end was cut by 4 bases, the J end by 8 bases, with 15 bases between. CDR3 DNA: TGTGCCAGCAGCTCCTCTCTGCCCCCCCATGAGCAGTTCTTC. Its translation is CASSSSLPPHEQFF.

This chain joins TRBV14 and TRBJ2-1, with a weak D call TRBD1 (5 bases). This CDR3 has 14 amino acids. V lost 1 base to trimming and J lost 8 bases, with 12 bases between them. From germline, CDR1 is SGHDN and CDR2 FVKESK. CDR3 bases: TGTGCCAGCAGCCAAGTGGGCAGGGCCGATGAGCAGTTCTTC. Translation: CASSQVGRADEQFF.

The rearrangement links TRBV18 to TRBJ1-5; D may be TRBD1 (5 bases). The CDR3 spans 14 residues. The V gene lost 2 bases and the J gene lost 6 bases, with 11 bases spanning the gap. Germline V gene lookup returns CDR1 KGHSH and CDR2 LQKENI. The CDR3 region has the DNA TGTGCCAGCTCACCAGGCAGCCAGGGTCAGCCCCAGCATTTT. It is translated as CASSPGSQGQPQHF.

This clone was picked up a small number of times. The CDR3 loop is CASSKNTQGGESEQFF. In DNA, the CDR3 is TGCGCCAGCAGCAAGAATACACAGGGAGGCGAGAGTGAGCAGTTCTTC. V usage is TRBV5-1 and J usage is TRBJ2-1; D tentatively reads TRBD1 or TRBD2 (6 bases each). The CDR3 loop spans 16 amino acids. Germline CDR1 is SGHRS and CDR2 is YFSETQ. V was clipped by 4 bases and J by 9 bases, with 23 bases between them.

The V call is TRBV6-5, the J call TRBJ2-7; D may be TRBD2 (6 bases). V was trimmed by 6 bases and J by 4 bases, leaving 13 bases between them. Germline assignment: CDR1 MNHEY and CDR2 SVGAGI. This CDR3 is 13 amino acids long. The CDR3: CASSRDSRYEQYF. CDR3 nucleotide sequence: TGTGCCAGCAGCCGGGACTCAAGGTACGAGCAGTACTTC.

V is TRBV2 and J is TRBJ2-7, with 12 bases identical to TRBD2. With V trimmed by 9 bases and J by 4 bases, 4 bases remained unmatched. The CDR3 covers 13 residues. CDR1 is SNHLY and CDR2 is FYNNEI in the germline V gene. CDR3 nucleotides: TGTGCCAGAAGGACTAGCGGGACTTACGAGCAGTACTTC. Encoded protein: CARRTSGTYEQYF. Complete variable domain (other parts from reference TRBV2 and TRBJ2-7): EPEVTQTPSHQVTQMGQEVILRCVPISNHLYFYWYRQILGQKVEFLVSFYNNEISEKSEIFDDQFSVERPDGSNFTLKIRSTKLEDSAMYFCARRTSGTYEQYFGPGTRLTVT.

This clone was seen more than once but under ten times. This chain joins TRBV30 and TRBJ2-7; no definite D call. V lost 0 bases, J lost 2 bases, and 11 bases lay in between. This CDR3 has 14 residues. CDR1 is GTSNPN and CDR2 is SVGIG in the germline V gene (reference sequence). This chain's CDR3 is CAWSVLGLTYEQYF. Here the CDR3 DNA reads TGTGCCTGGAGTGTACTTGGGCTGACCTACGAGCAGTACTTC.

This clone was seen a few times. The V and J genes are TRBV27 and TRBJ2-3; no clear D. V gave up 4 bases and J gave up 0 bases, with 14 bases separating them. The CDR3 length is 16 residues. Germline CDR1 is MNHEY and CDR2 is SMNVEV (reference sequence). The CDR3, as DNA: TGTGCCAGCAGTTACCGATCGACACATAGCACAGATACGCAGTATTTT. Its translation is CASSYRSTHSTDTQYF.